This TCR beta chain appears in the sequencing data of a study of CD4 and CD8 cells across lung adenocarcinoma regions (dated by TCRdb to the late 2010s). About the study as a whole: The study compared tumor centers with tumor margins to examine intratumor heterogeneity of the T cell receptor repertoire.

In regard to this clonotype: Its cognate antigen has yet to be identified. No base quality values were provided; no much bigger clone lies one nucleotide off.

Relative to germline, V is 6 bases shorter and J is 1 base shorter, with 14 bases between their ends. Based on the germline V gene, the CDR1 and CDR2 sequences are MNHNS and SASEGT. Including cysteine and phenylalanine, the CDR3 has 15 amino acids. This entry keeps only the CDR3 DNA: 45 bases, framed from base 1. Libraries were made using PCR. Sequencer: HiSeq X Ten. TCRdb took the public reads, trimmed them with fastp at Q25, ran MiXCR for clone calling and kept in-frame beta chains. A single entry per CDR3 protein holds the most common genes and DNA from its merged rows. Here the sample has approximately 10,000 distinct CDR3 sequences; 59% occur a single time. The top ten clones comprise about 88% of the sample. Patients with localized lung adenocarcinoma, a subtype of non-small cell lung cancer, were used as donors. The margins of localized lung adenocarcinomas were where the samples came from. For TCR repertoire analysis, CD8+ T cells taken from tumor tissue were profiled apart from CD4+ T cells.

The source material was CD8+ T cells from the margin of a lung tumor. In the paper's terms, the cell subset or site label means: tumor margin region. This receptor was identified in a male donor with lung adenocarcinoma. The CD4 and CD8 labels of this study may be unreliable. The rearrangement joined TRBV6-1 to TRBJ2-3; the best D guess is TRBD1, with 6 bases matching. The DNA is as follows: TGTGCCAGCAGCGGACAGCCGGAGGGCACAGATACGCAGTATTTT. Its translation is CASSGQPEGTDTQYF.